These 11 T cell receptor beta chains came from one sample sequenced in a study of OX40 agonist ivuxolimab in advanced cancers. This table comes from immunoSEQ multiplex PCR, and its TCRdb copy is limited to in-frame clones, with some not included. The table includes around 79,000 clones, 80% to 95% detected once. The input for sequencing was CD4+ or CD8+ T cells sorted from blood, taken in a trial of the OX40 agonist ivuxolimab. The origin of the receptors is an adult with an advanced solid tumor such as melanoma, head and neck, liver or kidney cancer.

The table lists this clone with a count of one. This chain connects TRBV5-1 to TRBJ2-3; D remains unclear. Germline V gene sequence: CDR1 SGHRS, CDR2 YFSETQ. The CDR3 loop spans 13 amino acids. V lost 2 bases, J lost 6 bases, and 10 bases lay in between. CDR3 region: CASSFPIGDTQYF. CDR3 nucleotide sequence: TGCGCCAGCAGCTTCCCCATAGGGGATACGCAGTATTTT.

This chain joins TRBV4-3 and TRBJ2-1; no definite D call. The CDR3 is 15 amino acids. Germline CDR1 reads LGHNA; CDR2 reads YSLEER. V was pared by 1 base and J by 10 bases, with 17 bases between. The CDR3: CASSQGSAAGSEQFF. The CDR3 DNA sequence: TGCGCCAGCAGCCAAGGGTCGGCCGCAGGAAGCGAGCAGTTCTTC.

This chain links TRBV19 with TRBJ1-5, with TRBD1 as a possible D gene (5 bases). Trimming stripped 5 bases from V and 2 bases from J, with 13 bases between. Germline CDR1 reads LNHDA; CDR2 reads SQIVND (reference sequence). This CDR3 has 15 residues. CDR3 DNA sequence: TGTGCCAGTAGTGCTCAGGGTAAGGGCAATCAGCCCCAGCATTTT. Residues: CASSAQGKGNQPQHF.

Notes on this clone: Other nucleotide sequences from this sample produce the same CDR3. V is TRBV9 and J is TRBJ1-5; D is unclear. Trimming removed 0 bases from V and 0 bases from J, with 7 bases in between. The CDR3 length is 15 residues. Per the germline V gene, CDR1 is SGDLS and CDR2 is YYNGEE. Written as DNA, the CDR3 is TGTGCCAGCAGCGTAGAGGGTAATAGCAATCAGCCCCAGCATTTT. Its translation: CASSVEGNSNQPQHF. Variable domain in full (rest from reference TRBV9 and TRBJ1-5): DSGVTQTPKHLITATGQRVTLRCSPRSGDLSVYWYQQSLDQGLQFLIQYYNGEERAKGNILERFSAQQFPDLHSELNLSSLELGDSALYFCASSVEGNSNQPQHFGDGTRLSIL.

In this sample, this clone turned up a few times. The chain uses TRBV5-6 and TRBJ1-5; 7 nucleotides align to TRBD1. The V gene's germline CDR1 is SGHDT and CDR2 YYEEEE. V lost 3 bases and J lost 6; bases outside the gene matches: 6. This CDR3 spans 14 amino acids. The CDR3 coding sequence is TGTGCCAGCAGCTCCGGGACAGTGGCTCAGCCCCAGCATTTT. It is translated as CASSSGTVAQPQHF.

The rearrangement links TRBV6-6 to TRBJ1-3; 7 bases are a match to TRBD1. The germline gives CDR1 MNHNY, CDR2 SVGAGI (reference sequence). V lost 7 bases and J lost 0; bases outside the gene matches: 6. The CDR3 has 15 amino acids. The CDR3 is CASIQGGLSGNTIYF. The CDR3 DNA reads as TGTGCCAGCATTCAAGGGGGCCTCTCTGGAAACACCATATATTTT.

The chain carries TRBV27 and TRBJ2-7, with D maybe TRBD2 (6 bases). This CDR3 region has 12 residues. V lost 8 bases and J 7 bases, leaving 15 bases between the germline ends. Per the germline V gene, CDR1 is MNHEY and CDR2 is SMNVEV (reference sequence). CDR3 coding DNA: TGTGCCAGCGGCGGGCCTGGGGGGGAGCAGTACTTC. Translated: CASGGPGGEQYF.

V gene TRBV19 combines with J gene TRBJ2-7; D is perhaps TRBD1 (6 bases). V lost 7 bases and J lost 3, with 22 bases in between. This CDR3 spans 16 amino acids. Germline values: CDR1 LNHDA, CDR2 SQIVND (reference sequence). In nucleotides, the CDR3 is TGTGCCAGTACCCCGGGACAAATCCTCCCCATCTACGAGCAGTACTTC. It encodes CASTPGQILPIYEQYF.

The J gene is TRBJ2-3, the V gene TRBV18; 8 nucleotides agree with TRBD2. V was pared by 6 bases and J by 5 bases, with 10 bases of the junction left unmatched. Germline assignment: CDR1 KGHSH and CDR2 LQKENI. The CDR3 extends over 15 amino acids. CDR3 loop: CASSPGGAGGDTQYF. CDR3 DNA sequence: TGTGCCAGCTCCCCCGGGGGGGCAGGAGGAGATACGCAGTATTTT.

The chain links TRBV7-6 to TRBJ1-1; possibly TRBD1 for D (5 bases). Trimming removed 1 base from V and 4 bases from J, with 13 bases in between. The CDR3 is 15 residues long. In germline, CDR1 is SGHVS, CDR2 FNYEAQ. CDR3 protein: CASSLVRDGATEAFF. The CDR3, as DNA: TGTGCCAGCAGCTTAGTTAGGGATGGGGCCACTGAAGCTTTCTTT.

The chain recombines TRBV13 with TRBJ2-7; D is ambiguous. CDR3 length: 14 residues. Deletions cut 4 bases from V and 7 bases from J, with 17 bases between. Germline CDR1 reads PRHDT; CDR2 reads FYEKMQ (reference sequence). This chain's CDR3 is CASSSGLSLREQYF. In DNA form, the CDR3 reads TGTGCCAGCAGCTCCGGGCTGAGTCTAAGGGAGCAGTACTTC.